Listed below are T cell receptor beta chains from one sample, sequenced in a study of T cell clones after liver transplantation. Here immunoSEQ multiplex PCR was the method, and the copy in TCRdb shows in-frame clones only, minus some. The table records more than 65,000 clones, more than 75% of them present only once. The sequencing used CD4+ T cells from blood, collected before liver transplant. The receptor source for this set is a human donor who received a liver transplant. Each CDR3 is given without its conserved first and last residue. Each record gives: V gene, J gene, CDR3 protein.

TRBV2	TRBJ1-4	ASSWDSRNEKLF
TRBV27	TRBJ2-7	ASSSAELGSYEQY
TRBV5-1	TRBJ2-5	ASSLGGLEGETQY
TRBV18	TRBJ2-5	ASSPKETQY
TRBV15	TRBJ1-5	ATSRDRGNQPQH
TRBV7-2	TRBJ2-1	ASRKGPSGRIYEQF
TRBV5-1	TRBJ2-5	ASSLVQGLGETQY
TRBV14	TRBJ2-7	ASSQDRQLIYEQY
TRBV19	TRBJ2-1	ASSPGTRNNEQF
TRBV6-6	TRBJ2-7	ASSYPPGQGLEQY
TRBV5-1	TRBJ2-7	ASTDLADEQY
TRBV30	TRBJ2-3	AWSVLGDTQY
TRBV14	TRBJ2-7	ASSELGRGSYEQY
TRBV28	TRBJ2-6	ASSSPGQTGANVLT
TRBV6-5	TRBJ1-5	ASSELGQPQH
TRBV18	TRBJ1-5	ASSKGGSNQPQH
TRBV7-2	TRBJ1-5	ASSLAWQGNQPQH
TRBV6-5	TRBJ1-2	ARGGDGGGYGYT
TRBV28	TRBJ2-2	ASTQVTGELF
TRBV7-2	TRBJ2-1	ASSLSGLNEQF
TRBV27	TRBJ2-3	ASSLSVSTDTQY
TRBV27	TRBJ2-7	ASSLNPGTEQY
TRBV14	TRBJ2-5	ASSRKSTGGVGYQETQY
TRBV5-1	TRBJ1-2	ASSYTGPPSRGYT
TRBV19	TRBJ2-5	ASSISSSETQY
TRBV5-4	TRBJ1-3	ASSLFDRGGNTIY
TRBV2	TRBJ2-1	ASILIAGINEQF
TRBV5-1	TRBJ1-1	ASSLASGAEAF
TRBV18	TRBJ1-2	ASSPNLGDGYT
TRBV6-5	TRBJ2-7	ASSYSPGQGSYEQY
TRBV6-5	TRBJ1-1	ASTNSGGKSTEAF
TRBV9	TRBJ2-1	ASSARRDEQF
TRBV7-7	TRBJ2-1	ASSPGQGLAGVNEQF
TRBV7-2	TRBJ1-2	ASSPRTGGPLGYGYT
TRBV30	TRBJ2-7	AWSVGGEQY
TRBV7-9	TRBJ1-1	ASSPQYMVTEAF
TRBV6-1	TRBJ1-5	ASSFVGDNQPQH
TRBV21-1	TRBJ2-5	ASSKKTAQETQY
TRBV6-5	TRBJ2-2	AAGGSNTGELF
TRBV27	TRBJ1-1	ASSLQGVNTEAF
TRBV9	TRBJ2-3	ASSVIGGGIDTQY
TRBV19	TRBJ2-1	ASSIGYAGNEQF
TRBV7-8	TRBJ1-1	ASSPYGGVANTEAF
TRBV7-6	TRBJ2-7	ASSPLAAYEQY
TRBV5-1	TRBJ2-7	ASSSGRGHGQY
TRBV7-9	TRBJ1-1	ASSSGTGSFFAPEAF
TRBV29-1	TRBJ1-3	SVVRGGNTIY
TRBV11-3	TRBJ2-5	ASSLWDTEETQY
TRBV4-1	TRBJ2-2	ASSQDRDSSNTGELF
TRBV4-2	TRBJ1-4	ASSQTLNRANEKLF
TRBV28	TRBJ1-2	ASTSGVWGYT
TRBV6-5	TRBJ2-7	ASSYRAAYEQY
TRBV29-1	TRBJ2-7	SATLQGTEQY